What follows are 24 T cell receptor beta chains derived from one specimen sequenced in a study of T cells in tumors after PD-1 blockade. The table came from immunoSEQ multiplex PCR; TCRdb's copy has only in-frame clones and leaves some out. The table shows 45,000 or so clones, with 65% to 85% occurring only once. Sequenced material: PBMCs, taken before anti-PD-1 therapy. These receptors all come from a human donor with advanced basal cell or squamous cell carcinoma (not recorded which).

CDR3 bases: TGTGCCAGTAGTATAGGGGACAGGGTTACCACTGAAGCTTTCTTT. It yields the protein CASSIGDRVTTEAFF. The rearrangement joins TRBV19 to TRBJ1-1; 9 bases fit TRBD1. The CDR3 contains 15 residues. Trimming cost V 1 base and J 4 bases; bases outside gene matches: 4. The V gene's germline CDR1 is LNHDA and CDR2 SQIVND (reference sequence).

The chain joins TRBV29-1 to TRBJ1-4; D is uncertain. V shed 7 bases and J shed 4 bases, with 16 bases lying between them. CDR1 is SQVTM and CDR2 is ANQGSEA in the germline V gene. CDR3 length: 14 amino acids. The CDR3 protein is CSASGSGFNEKLFF. CDR3 in DNA: TGCAGCGCGTCGGGCTCAGGATTTAATGAAAAACTGTTTTTT. Together with reference TRBV29-1 and TRBJ1-4, the CDR3 gives the full variable domain: SAVISQKPSRDICQRGTSLTIQCQVDSQVTMMFWYRQQPGQSLTLIATANQGSEATYESGFVIDKFPISRPNLTFSTLTVSNMSPEDSSIYLCSASGSGFNEKLFFGSGTQLSVL.

V and J are TRBV5-6 and TRBJ2-5; the match to TRBD2 covers 13 bases. This CDR3 is 18 amino acids long. Germline CDR1 and CDR2: SGHDT and YYEEEE. Trimming cost V 3 bases and J 4 bases; bases outside gene matches: 12. The CDR3 sequence: CASSWGLLAGGRAETQYF. CDR3 coding DNA: TGTGCCAGCAGCTGGGGGTTACTAGCGGGAGGGCGCGCAGAGACCCAGTACTTC.

The rearrangement uses TRBV4-1 and TRBJ1-5; 9 bases agree with TRBD1. The CDR3 is made up of 20 amino acids. Germline trimming cut 4 bases from V and 4 bases from J; bases unmatched to any gene: 20. CDR1 is MGHRA and CDR2 is YSYEKL in the germline V gene. CDR3 sequence reads: CASSPPLSGQGGGYNQPQHF. DNA for the CDR3: TGCGCCAGCAGCCCGCCCCTCTCGGGACAGGGAGGGGGGTATAATCAGCCCCAGCATTTT.

This clone was seen more than once but under ten times. The chain is built from TRBV4-1 and TRBJ2-2, with D possibly matching TRBD1 (5 bases). The CDR3 is 12 amino acids. Trimming shortened V by 6 bases and J by 10 bases, and 12 bases separated the two germline ends. Per the germline V gene, CDR1 is MGHRA and CDR2 is YSYEKL. CDR3 amino acids: CASSQLGAELFF. The CDR3 DNA follows: TGCGCCAGCAGTCAGCTAGGGGCGGAGCTGTTTTTT.

The CDR3 sequence: CASSYGAGTDTQYF. CDR3 coding DNA: TGTGCCAGCAGTTACGGGGCCGGCACAGATACGCAGTATTTT. The rearrangement links TRBV6-5 to TRBJ2-3, with a weak D call TRBD1 (5 bases). The CDR3 totals 14 residues. Deletions cut 2 bases from V and 1 base from J, with 7 bases between. CDR1 MNHEY and CDR2 SVGAGI come from the germline V gene.

This sequence joins TRBV5-8 and TRBJ1-2; D unresolved. V gave up 0 bases and J gave up 4 bases, with 7 bases separating them. The CDR3 is made up of 13 amino acids. Per germline, CDR1 SGHTS and CDR2 YDEGEE. The DNA for the CDR3 is TGTGCCAGCAGCTTGGTTGGAATCTATGGCTACACCTTC. Its protein is CASSLVGIYGYTF.

The chain carries TRBV5-6 and TRBJ2-5; D possibly matches TRBD1 or TRBD2 (6 bases each). The V gene lost 1 base and the J gene lost 4 bases, with 20 bases spanning the gap. CDR1 is SGHDT, CDR2 YYEEEE, per germline. The CDR3 is 17 amino acids. CDR3 nucleotides: TGTGCCAGCAGCTTGTTTTGGGGGGACATCAGGGGAGAGACCCAGTACTTC. Translated, it gives CASSLFWGDIRGETQYF. The full variable domain, completed using reference TRBV5-6 and TRBJ2-5, is DAGVTQSPTHLIKTRGQQVTLRCSPKSGHDTVSWYQQALGQGPQFIFQYYEEEERQRGNFPDRFSGHQFPNYSSELNVNALLLGDSALYLCASSLFWGDIRGETQYFGPGTRLLVL.

The chain has TRBV24-1 and TRBJ2-7; D remains unclear. Germline V CDR1 and CDR2: KGHDR, SFDVKD. V was cut by 5 bases and J by 1 base, with 8 bases left in between. This CDR3 is 13 amino acids long. DNA for the CDR3: TGTGCCACCAGTGCCCAGAATTCCTACGAGCAGTACTTC. Translating it yields CATSAQNSYEQYF.

The chain links TRBV3-1 (or the pseudogene TRBV3-2) to TRBJ2-5, with D maybe TRBD2 (7 bases). V lost 4 bases and J 4 bases, leaving 22 bases between the germline ends. Germline CDR1 is LGHDT and CDR2 is YNNKEL (reference sequence). The CDR3 has 17 amino acids. CDR3 in amino acids: CASSPPASGVGAETQYF. The DNA of the CDR3 is TGTGCCAGCAGCCCCCCAGCTAGCGGAGTGGGGGCAGAGACCCAGTACTTC.

The rearrangement joins TRBV14 to TRBJ2-5; TRBD1 agrees at 12 bases. Per the germline V gene, CDR1 is SGHDN and CDR2 is FVKESK. V shed 7 bases and J 5 bases; nucleotides not matched to a gene: 8. The CDR3 has 15 residues. In DNA, the CDR3 is TGTGCCAGCAACAAAGGGACAGGGGGCTTTGAGACCCAGTACTTC. Its translation: CASNKGTGGFETQYF. Supplemented by reference TRBV14 and TRBJ2-5, the full variable domain reads EAGVTQFPSHSVIEKGQTVTLRCDPISGHDNLYWYRRVMGKEIKFLLHFVKESKQDESGMPNNRFLAERTGGTYSTLKVQPAELEDSGVYFCASNKGTGGFETQYFGPGTRLLVL.

The chain has TRBV11-3 and TRBJ1-1; D uncertain. V lost 1 base to trimming and J lost 5 bases, with 14 bases between them. This CDR3 comprises 15 residues. CDR1 is SGHNT and CDR2 is YENEEA in the germline V gene. CDR3 DNA sequence: TGTGCCAGCAGCTTAGGGGGTATCGGCGTAACTGAAGCTTTCTTT. It encodes CASSLGGIGVTEAFF.

This clone occurred once. The chain employs TRBV5-1 and TRBJ1-5; D gene ambiguous. The CDR3 contains 14 residues. The germline CDR1 and CDR2 sequences are SGHRS and YFSETQ. V was trimmed by 4 bases and J by 3 bases, leaving 11 bases between them. The CDR3 is CASSRDGDNQPQHF. CDR3 nucleotides: TGCGCCAGCAGCCGGGATGGGGACAATCAGCCCCAGCATTTT.

This chain connects TRBV6-4 to TRBJ2-7; 12 bases line up with TRBD1. With V trimmed by 6 bases and J by 3 bases, 12 bases remained unmatched. The CDR3 has 17 residues. The germline gives CDR1 MRHNA, CDR2 SNTAGT. The CDR3 spells CASRYRDRGLPHYEQYF. CDR3 in DNA: TGTGCCAGCAGGTACCGGGACAGGGGGCTCCCCCACTACGAGCAGTACTTC.

This chain connects TRBV6-4 to TRBJ2-2; D gene uncertain. CDR3 size: 13 residues. Between the trimmed V and J ends, which lost 4 bases and 0 bases, there was a span of 3 bases. CDR1 and CDR2 (germline): MRHNA, SNTAGT. The CDR3 DNA reads as TGTGCCAGCAGTGTCGCGAACACCGGGGAGCTGTTTTTT. The encoded protein is CASSVANTGELFF.

This sequence joins TRBV27 and TRBJ1-6; TRBD1 agrees at 8 bases. This CDR3 has 13 residues. Germline-derived CDR1 and CDR2 are MNHEY and SMNVEV (reference sequence). CDR3 nucleotides: TGTGCAGCTAGACAGGGGCCAAATTCACCCCTCCACTTT. It codes for CAARQGPNSPLHF.

This chain connects TRBV4-2 to TRBJ1-2, with TRBD1 identical over 8 bases. From germline, CDR1 is LGHNA and CDR2 YNFKEQ. V dropped 2 bases and J dropped 4; count of bases not matched to a gene: 6. The CDR3 covers 15 residues. For the CDR3, the DNA is TGTGCCAGCAGCCAATCTCAGGGGGCGACCTATGGCTACACCTTC. As protein: CASSQSQGATYGYTF.

This clone was counted at least ten times. This chain connects TRBV5-6 to TRBJ2-1, with 7 bases identical to TRBD1. Germline CDR1 SGHDT, CDR2 YYEEEE. V lost 4 bases, J lost 8 bases, and 6 bases stayed unmatched. This CDR3 contains 13 residues. The CDR3 sequence is CASSQTGIDEQFF. In DNA, the CDR3 is TGTGCCAGCAGCCAGACAGGGATCGATGAGCAGTTCTTC.

This chain links TRBV18 with TRBJ2-7; D not resolved. The germline CDR1 and CDR2 sequences are KGHSH and LQKENI. The V end lost 6 bases, the J end lost 3 bases, and 18 bases lay between the germline ends. This CDR3 spans 15 amino acids. CDR3: CASSPGNHEGYEQYF. Written as DNA, the CDR3 is TGTGCCAGCTCCCCCGGTAACCACGAAGGCTACGAGCAGTACTTC.

The chain has TRBV3-1 (or the pseudogene TRBV3-2) and TRBJ1-1, with D perhaps TRBD1 (6 bases). The CDR3 consists of 11 residues. Trimming stripped 6 bases from V and 8 bases from J, with 10 bases between. Germline V gene lookup returns CDR1 LGHDT and CDR2 YNNKEL (reference sequence). Here the CDR3 DNA reads TGTGCCAGCAGTTCCGGGACAGAAGCTTTCTTT. This encodes CASSSGTEAFF.

The genes are TRBV6-6 and TRBJ2-1; no definite D call. Germline V CDR1 and CDR2: MNHNY, SVGAGI (reference sequence). V dropped 6 bases and J dropped 5 bases, with 5 bases sitting between them. The CDR3 contains 11 residues. This CDR3 is CASRADNEQFF. In nucleotides, the CDR3 is TGTGCCAGCAGAGCAGACAATGAGCAGTTCTTC.

This clone has more than one count but fewer than ten. The rearrangement uses TRBV20-1 and TRBJ1-1; a weak D match, TRBD1 (5 bases). V shed 3 bases and J shed 6 bases, with 8 bases lying between them. Germline lookup yields CDR1 DFQATT and CDR2 SNEGSKA (reference sequence). The CDR3 has 11 residues. CDR3 DNA: TGCAGTGCTAGGTGGGGGGCTGAAGCTTTCTTT. Residues: CSARWGAEAFF.

The chain carries TRBV27 and TRBJ2-1, with D perhaps matching TRBD2 (5 bases). V lost 2 bases to trimming and J lost 8 bases, with 16 bases between them. The CDR3 covers 15 residues. Germline lookup yields CDR1 MNHEY and CDR2 SMNVEV (reference sequence). The CDR3 region has the DNA TGTGCCAGCAGTTTACGTGGCGGGTGGTCCCATGAGCAGTTCTTC. This encodes CASSLRGGWSHEQFF.

V usage is TRBV5-8 and J usage is TRBJ1-1; D not certain. Germline V gives CDR1 SGHTS, CDR2 YDEGEE. The CDR3 spans 14 residues. The ends were cut back, 1 base at V and 5 bases at J, with 12 bases in the middle. In DNA form, the CDR3 reads TGTGCCAGCAGCTTGTGGTCGGGTCGAACTGAAGCTTTCTTT. Translation gives CASSLWSGRTEAFF.